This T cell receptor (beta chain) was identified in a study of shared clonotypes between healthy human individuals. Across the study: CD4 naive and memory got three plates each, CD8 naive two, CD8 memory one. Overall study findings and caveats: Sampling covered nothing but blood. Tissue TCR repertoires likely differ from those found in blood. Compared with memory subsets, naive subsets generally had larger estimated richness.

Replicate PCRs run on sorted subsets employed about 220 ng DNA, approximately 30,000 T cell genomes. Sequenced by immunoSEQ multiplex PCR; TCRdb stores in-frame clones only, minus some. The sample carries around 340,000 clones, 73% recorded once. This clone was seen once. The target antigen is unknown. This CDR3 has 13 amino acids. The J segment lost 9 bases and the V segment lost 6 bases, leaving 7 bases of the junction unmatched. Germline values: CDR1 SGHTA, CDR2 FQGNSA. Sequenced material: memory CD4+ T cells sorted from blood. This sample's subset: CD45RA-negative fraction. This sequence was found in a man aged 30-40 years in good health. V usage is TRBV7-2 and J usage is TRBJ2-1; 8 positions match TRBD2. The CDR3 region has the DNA TGTGCCAGCAGTCGGGGGGGCCCGCCTGAGCAGTTCTTC. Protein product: CASSRGGPPEQFF.